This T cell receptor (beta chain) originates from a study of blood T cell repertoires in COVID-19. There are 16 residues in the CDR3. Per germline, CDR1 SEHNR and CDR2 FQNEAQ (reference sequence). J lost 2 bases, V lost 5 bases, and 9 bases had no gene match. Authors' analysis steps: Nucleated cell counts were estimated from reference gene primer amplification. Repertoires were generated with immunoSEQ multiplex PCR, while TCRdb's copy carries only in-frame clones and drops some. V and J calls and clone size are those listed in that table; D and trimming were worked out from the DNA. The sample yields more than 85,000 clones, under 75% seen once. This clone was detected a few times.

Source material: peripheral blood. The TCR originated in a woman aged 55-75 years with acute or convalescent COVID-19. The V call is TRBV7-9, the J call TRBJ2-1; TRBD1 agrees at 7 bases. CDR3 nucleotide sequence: TGTGCCAGCAGCCCTAAACAGGGGTCCACCTACAATGAGCAGTTCTTC. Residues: CASSPKQGSTYNEQFF.